The subject of this entry is one T cell receptor beta chain. These data originate in a study of blood T cell repertoires in COVID-19. Here immunoSEQ multiplex PCR was the method, and the copy in TCRdb shows in-frame clones only, minus some. The sample has fewer than 100,000 clones, just under 90% seen once; the top ten hold 15%. CDR3 length: 15 residues. With 4 bases removed from V and 0 bases from J, the gap between germline ends came to 10 bases. The germline gives CDR1 SNHLY, CDR2 FYNNEI. This receptor was identified in a human donor in a cohort sampled during active COVID-19. The sequencing sample was made of peripheral blood. This chain connects TRBV2 to TRBJ2-4, with D unclear. Here the CDR3 reads CASSVENSAKNIQYF. For the CDR3, the DNA is TGTGCCAGCAGTGTGGAGAATTCAGCCAAAAACATTCAGTACTTC.